This passage covers 2 T cell receptor beta chains from one sample sequenced in a study of T cells in Graves' hyperthyroidism and ophthalmopathy (dated 2019 in TCRdb). Library generation was performed with multiplex PCR. Sequencing was performed on an Illumina HiSeq 2000. Amplification of TCR beta CDR3 regions was carried out from RNA transcripts. For the first round of RT-PCR on the TCR CDR3, the HTBI primer set was used together with the Qiagen OneStep RT-PCR kit. Through fastp at Q25 and MiXCR, TCRdb rebuilt clones from the public reads, retaining in-frame beta chains. Entries that share a CDR3 protein sequence are merged under the most common genes and DNA. This sample gives over 500,000 distinct CDR3 sequences in total; about 16% of them show up just once. The ten most abundant clones make up about 29% of the sample. Sequenced sample: blood. The receptors originated from a woman aged 25 to 45 with Graves' ophthalmopathy.

This clonotype has just a few counts. V usage is TRBV5-4 and J usage is TRBJ2-1, with 8 bases identical to TRBD2. The CDR3 sequence is 17 residues long. The germline V gene encodes CDR1 SGHNT and CDR2 YYREEE (reference sequence). Losses at the gene ends were 0 bases for V and 0 bases for J; bases not matched to a gene: 5. CDR3 nucleotide sequence: TGTGCCAGCAGCTTGGTGGTAGCGGGAATCTCCTACAATGAGCAGTTCTTC. This gives the protein CASSLVVAGISYNEQFF.

This clonotype was recorded a few times. The V and J genes are TRBV6-1 and TRBJ2-7; 8 bases line up with TRBD1. The germline CDR1 and CDR2 sequences are MNHNS and SASEGT. The length of the CDR3 is 13 residues. V lost 8 bases to trimming and J lost 4 bases; unmatched junction nucleotides: 7. CDR3 DNA sequence: TGTGCCAGCTTGCAGGGGGCTCAGTACGAGCAGTACTTC. As protein: CASLQGAQYEQYF.